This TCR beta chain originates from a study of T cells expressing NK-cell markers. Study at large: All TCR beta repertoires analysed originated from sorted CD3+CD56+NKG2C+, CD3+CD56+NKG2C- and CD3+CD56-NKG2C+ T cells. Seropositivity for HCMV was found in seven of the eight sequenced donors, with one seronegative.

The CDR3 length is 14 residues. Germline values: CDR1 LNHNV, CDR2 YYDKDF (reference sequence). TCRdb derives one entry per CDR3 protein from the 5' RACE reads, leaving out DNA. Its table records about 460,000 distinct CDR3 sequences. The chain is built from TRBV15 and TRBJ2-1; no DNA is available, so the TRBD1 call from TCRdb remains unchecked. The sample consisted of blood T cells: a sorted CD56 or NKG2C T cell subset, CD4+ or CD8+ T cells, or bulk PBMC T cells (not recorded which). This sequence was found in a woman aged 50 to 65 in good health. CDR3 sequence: CATSRDQGTGEQFF.